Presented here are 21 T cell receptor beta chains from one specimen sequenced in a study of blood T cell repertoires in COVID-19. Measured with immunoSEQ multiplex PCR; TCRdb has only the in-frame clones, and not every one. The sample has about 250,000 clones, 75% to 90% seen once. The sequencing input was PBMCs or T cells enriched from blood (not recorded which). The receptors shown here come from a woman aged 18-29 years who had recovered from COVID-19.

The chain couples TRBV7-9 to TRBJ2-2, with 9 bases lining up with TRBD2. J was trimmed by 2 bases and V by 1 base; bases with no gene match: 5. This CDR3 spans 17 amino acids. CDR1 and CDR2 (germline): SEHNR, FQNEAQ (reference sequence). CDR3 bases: TGTGCCAGCAGCTTAGGTGCTAGCGGGGTTAACACCGGGGAGCTGTTTTTT. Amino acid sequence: CASSLGASGVNTGELFF.

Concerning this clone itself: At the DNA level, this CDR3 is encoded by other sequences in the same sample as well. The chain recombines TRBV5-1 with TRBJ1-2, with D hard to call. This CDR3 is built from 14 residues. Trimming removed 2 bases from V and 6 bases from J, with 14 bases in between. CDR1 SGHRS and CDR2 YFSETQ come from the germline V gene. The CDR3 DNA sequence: TGCGCCAGCAGCTTATCCCGCCAGAGGGATGGCTACACCTTC. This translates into CASSLSRQRDGYTF.

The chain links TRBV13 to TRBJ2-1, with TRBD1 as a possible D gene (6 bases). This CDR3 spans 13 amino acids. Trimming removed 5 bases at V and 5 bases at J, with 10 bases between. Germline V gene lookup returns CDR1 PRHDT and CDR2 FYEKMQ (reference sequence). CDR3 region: CASSPRGDNEQFF. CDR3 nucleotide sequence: TGTGCCAGCAGCCCCAGGGGAGACAATGAGCAGTTCTTC.

The CDR3 bases are TGTGCCACCAGCAGGCACCGGGAGCCCGGTGAAAAACTGTTTTTT. This encodes CATSRHREPGEKLFF. This rearrangement joins TRBV15 to TRBJ1-4; D call uncertain. V was trimmed by 3 bases and J by 7 bases, leaving 15 bases between them. This CDR3 has 15 amino acids. From germline, CDR1 is LNHNV and CDR2 YYDKDF (reference sequence).

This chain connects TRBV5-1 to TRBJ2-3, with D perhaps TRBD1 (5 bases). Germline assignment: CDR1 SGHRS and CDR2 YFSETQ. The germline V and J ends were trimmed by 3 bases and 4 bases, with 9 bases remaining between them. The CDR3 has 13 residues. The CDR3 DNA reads TGCGCCAGCAGCTCAGGGTTTGCAGATACGCAGTATTTT. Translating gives CASSSGFADTQYF.

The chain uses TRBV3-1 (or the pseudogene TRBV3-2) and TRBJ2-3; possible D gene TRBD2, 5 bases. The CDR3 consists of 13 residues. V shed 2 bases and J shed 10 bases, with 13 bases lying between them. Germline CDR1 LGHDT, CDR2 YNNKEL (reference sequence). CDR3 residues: CASSQSTSNSQYF. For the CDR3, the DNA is TGTGCCAGCAGCCAATCAACTAGTAATTCGCAGTATTTT.

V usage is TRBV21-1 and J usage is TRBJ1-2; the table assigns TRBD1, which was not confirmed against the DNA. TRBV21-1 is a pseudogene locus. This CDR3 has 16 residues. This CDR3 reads CASSKATGPVLCGYTF. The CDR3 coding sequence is TGTGCCAGCAGCAAAGCGACAGGGCCGGTTTTGTGTGGCTACACCTTC.

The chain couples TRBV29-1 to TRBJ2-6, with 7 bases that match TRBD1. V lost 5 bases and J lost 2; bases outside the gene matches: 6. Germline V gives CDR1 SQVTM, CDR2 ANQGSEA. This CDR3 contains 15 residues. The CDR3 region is CSVYRGSAGANVLTF. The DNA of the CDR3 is TGCAGCGTTTACAGGGGATCGGCTGGGGCCAACGTCCTGACTTTC.

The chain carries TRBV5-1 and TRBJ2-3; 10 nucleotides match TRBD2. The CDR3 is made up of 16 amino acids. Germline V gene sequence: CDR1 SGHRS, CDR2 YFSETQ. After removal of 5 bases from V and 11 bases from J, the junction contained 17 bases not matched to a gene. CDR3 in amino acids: CASRVASGGPILRQYF. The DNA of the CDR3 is TGCGCCAGCAGAGTAGCTAGCGGGGGACCGATACTGAGGCAGTATTTT.

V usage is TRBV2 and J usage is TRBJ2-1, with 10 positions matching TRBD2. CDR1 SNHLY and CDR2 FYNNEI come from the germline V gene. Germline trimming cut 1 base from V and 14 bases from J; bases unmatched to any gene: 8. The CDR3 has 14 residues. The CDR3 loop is CASSEVPGTSDEFF. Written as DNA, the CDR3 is TGTGCCAGCAGTGAAGTACCCGGGACTAGCGATGAGTTCTTC.

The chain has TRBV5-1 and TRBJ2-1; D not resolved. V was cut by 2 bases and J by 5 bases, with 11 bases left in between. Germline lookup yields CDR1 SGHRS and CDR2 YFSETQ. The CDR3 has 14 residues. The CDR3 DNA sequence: TGCGCCAGCAGCTTCACCACAGTGGACAATGAGCAGTTCTTC. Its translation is CASSFTTVDNEQFF.

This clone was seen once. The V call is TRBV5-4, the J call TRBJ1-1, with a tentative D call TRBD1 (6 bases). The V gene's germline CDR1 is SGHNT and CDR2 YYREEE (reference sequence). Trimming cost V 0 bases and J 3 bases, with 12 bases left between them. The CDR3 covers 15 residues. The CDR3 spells CASSLGKRTDTEAFF. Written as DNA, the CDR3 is TGTGCCAGCAGCTTGGGGAAAAGGACAGACACTGAAGCTTTCTTT.

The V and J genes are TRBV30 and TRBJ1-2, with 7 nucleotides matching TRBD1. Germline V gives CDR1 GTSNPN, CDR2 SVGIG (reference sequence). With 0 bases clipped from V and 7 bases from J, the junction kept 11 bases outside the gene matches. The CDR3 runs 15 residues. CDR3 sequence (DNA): TGTGCCTGGAGTGTACCAGCGACAGGGTCCCGTGGCTACACCTTC. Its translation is CAWSVPATGSRGYTF.

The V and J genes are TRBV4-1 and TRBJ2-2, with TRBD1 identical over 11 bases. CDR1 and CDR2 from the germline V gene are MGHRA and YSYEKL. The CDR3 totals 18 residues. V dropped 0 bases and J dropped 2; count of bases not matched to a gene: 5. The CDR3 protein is CASSQDRTGGLNTGELFF. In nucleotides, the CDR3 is TGCGCCAGCAGCCAAGATCGGACAGGGGGCCTTAACACCGGGGAGCTGTTTTTT.

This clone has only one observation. In DNA form, the CDR3 reads TGTGCCAGCAGCCAGGACAGGAACTATGGCTACACCTTC. Translating it yields CASSQDRNYGYTF. The chain recombines TRBV11-2 with TRBJ1-2; 7 bases match TRBD1. Losses at the gene ends were 5 bases for V and 2 bases for J; bases not matched to a gene: 2. The germline V gene has CDR1 SGHAT and CDR2 FQNNGV. CDR3 size: 13 residues.

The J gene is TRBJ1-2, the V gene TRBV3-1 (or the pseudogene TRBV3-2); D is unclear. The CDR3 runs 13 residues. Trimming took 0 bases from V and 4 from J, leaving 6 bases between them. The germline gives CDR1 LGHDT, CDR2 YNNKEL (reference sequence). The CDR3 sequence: CASSQDRTYGYTF. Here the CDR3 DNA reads TGTGCCAGCAGCCAAGACAGAACCTATGGCTACACCTTC.

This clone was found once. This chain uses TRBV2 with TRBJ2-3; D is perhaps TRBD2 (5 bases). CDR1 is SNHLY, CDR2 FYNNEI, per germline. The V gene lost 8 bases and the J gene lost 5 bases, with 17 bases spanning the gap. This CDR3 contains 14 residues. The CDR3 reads CASGRTLSGDTQYF. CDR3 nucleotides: TGTGCCAGCGGAAGGACTCTCTCGGGAGATACGCAGTATTTT.

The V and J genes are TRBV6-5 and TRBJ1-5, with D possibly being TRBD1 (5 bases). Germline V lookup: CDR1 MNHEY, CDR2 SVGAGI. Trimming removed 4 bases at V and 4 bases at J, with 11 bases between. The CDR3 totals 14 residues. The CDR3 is CASSWGLGNQPQHF. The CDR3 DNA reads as TGTGCCAGCAGTTGGGGCCTTGGTAATCAGCCCCAGCATTTT.

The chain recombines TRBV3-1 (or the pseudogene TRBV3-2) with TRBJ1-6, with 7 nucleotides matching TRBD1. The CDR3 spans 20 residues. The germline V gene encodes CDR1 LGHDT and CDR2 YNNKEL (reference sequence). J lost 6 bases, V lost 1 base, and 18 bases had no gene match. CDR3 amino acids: CASSQVFEGARNRGNSPLHF. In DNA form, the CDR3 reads TGTGCCAGCAGCCAAGTGTTTGAGGGGGCGCGCAACCGGGGTAATTCACCCCTCCACTTT.

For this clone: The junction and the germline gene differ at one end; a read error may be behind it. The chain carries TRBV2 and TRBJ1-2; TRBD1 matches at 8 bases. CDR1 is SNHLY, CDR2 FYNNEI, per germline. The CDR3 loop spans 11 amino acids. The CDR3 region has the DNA TGTGCCAGCAGTGGGGGAACAGGGGGGAGATTC. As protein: CASSGGTGGRF.

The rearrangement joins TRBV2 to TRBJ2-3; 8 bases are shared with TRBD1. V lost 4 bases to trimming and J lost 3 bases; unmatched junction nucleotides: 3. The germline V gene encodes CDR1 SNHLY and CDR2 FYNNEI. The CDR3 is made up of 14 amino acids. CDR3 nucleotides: TGTGCCAGCAGTGTAACAGGGGGTACAGATACGCAGTATTTT. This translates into CASSVTGGTDTQYF.